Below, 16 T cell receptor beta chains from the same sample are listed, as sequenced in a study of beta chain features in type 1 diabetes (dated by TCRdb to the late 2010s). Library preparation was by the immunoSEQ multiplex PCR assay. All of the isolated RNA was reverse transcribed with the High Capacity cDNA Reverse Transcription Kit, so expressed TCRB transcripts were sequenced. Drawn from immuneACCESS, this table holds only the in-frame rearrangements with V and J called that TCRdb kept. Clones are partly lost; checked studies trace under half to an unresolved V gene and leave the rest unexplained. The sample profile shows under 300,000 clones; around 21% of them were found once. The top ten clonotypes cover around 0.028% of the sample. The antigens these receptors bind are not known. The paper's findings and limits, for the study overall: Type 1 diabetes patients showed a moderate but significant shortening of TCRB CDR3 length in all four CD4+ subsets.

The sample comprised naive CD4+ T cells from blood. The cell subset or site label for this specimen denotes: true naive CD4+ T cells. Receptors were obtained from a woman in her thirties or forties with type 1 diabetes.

CDR3 coding DNA: TGCGCCAGCAGCGGACAGCAGCGTGATGTAAAGCAGTACTTC. This codes for CASSGQQRDVKQYF. The rearrangement links TRBV5-1 to TRBJ2-7; D is possibly TRBD1 (6 bases). This CDR3 spans 14 amino acids. The ends were cut back, 4 bases at V and 8 bases at J, with 19 bases in the middle. CDR1 and CDR2 from the germline V gene are SGHRS and YFSETQ.

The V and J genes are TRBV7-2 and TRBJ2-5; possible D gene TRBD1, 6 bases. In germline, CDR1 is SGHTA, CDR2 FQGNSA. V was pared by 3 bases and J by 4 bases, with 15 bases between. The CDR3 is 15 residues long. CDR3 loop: CASSFRRGGRETQYF. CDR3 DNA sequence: TGTGCCAGCAGCTTCCGCAGGGGCGGTCGAGAGACCCAGTACTTC.

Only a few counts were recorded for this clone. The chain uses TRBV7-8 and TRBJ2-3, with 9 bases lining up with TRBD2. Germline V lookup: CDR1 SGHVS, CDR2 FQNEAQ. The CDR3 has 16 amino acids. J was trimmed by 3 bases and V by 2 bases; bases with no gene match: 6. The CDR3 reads CASSLLRLAETDTQYF. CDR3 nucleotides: TGTGCCAGCAGCTTATTACGACTAGCGGAGACAGATACGCAGTATTTT.

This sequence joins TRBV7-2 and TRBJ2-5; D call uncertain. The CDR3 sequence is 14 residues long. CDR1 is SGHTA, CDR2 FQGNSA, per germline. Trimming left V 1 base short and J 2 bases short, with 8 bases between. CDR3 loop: CASSLEARQETQYF. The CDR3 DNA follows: TGTGCCAGCAGCTTAGAGGCTAGACAAGAGACCCAGTACTTC.

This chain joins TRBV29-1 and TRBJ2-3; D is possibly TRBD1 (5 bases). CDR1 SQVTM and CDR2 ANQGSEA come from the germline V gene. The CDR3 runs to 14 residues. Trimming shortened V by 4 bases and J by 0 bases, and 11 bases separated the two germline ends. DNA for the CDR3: TGCAGCGTTGGCCCTGGGGCGAGCACAGATACGCAGTATTTT. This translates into CSVGPGASTDTQYF.

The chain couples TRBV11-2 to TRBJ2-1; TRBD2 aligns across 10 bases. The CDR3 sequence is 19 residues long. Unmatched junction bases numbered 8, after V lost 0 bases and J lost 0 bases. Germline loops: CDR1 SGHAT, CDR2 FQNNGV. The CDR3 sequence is CASSLDVDSGRHSYNEQFF. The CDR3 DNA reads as TGTGCCAGCAGCTTAGATGTCGATAGCGGGAGGCACTCCTACAATGAGCAGTTCTTC. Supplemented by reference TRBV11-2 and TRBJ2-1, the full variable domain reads EAGVAQSPRYKIIEKRQSVAFWCNPISGHATLYWYQQILGQGPKLLIQFQNNGVVDDSQLPKDRFSAERLKGVDSTLKIQPAKLEDSAVYLCASSLDVDSGRHSYNEQFFGPGTRLTVL.

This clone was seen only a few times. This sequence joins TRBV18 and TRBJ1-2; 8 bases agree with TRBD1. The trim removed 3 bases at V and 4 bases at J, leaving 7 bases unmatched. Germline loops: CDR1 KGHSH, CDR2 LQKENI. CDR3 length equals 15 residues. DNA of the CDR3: TGTGCCAGCTCACCTGGACAGGGAATGGCCTATGGCTACACCTTC. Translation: CASSPGQGMAYGYTF.

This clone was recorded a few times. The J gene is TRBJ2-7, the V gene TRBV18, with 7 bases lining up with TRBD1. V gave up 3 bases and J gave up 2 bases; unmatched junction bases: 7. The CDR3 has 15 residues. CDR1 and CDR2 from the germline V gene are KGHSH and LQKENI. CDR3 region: CASSPLGQTPYEQYF. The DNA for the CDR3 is TGTGCCAGCTCACCCCTGGGACAGACACCCTACGAGCAGTACTTC.

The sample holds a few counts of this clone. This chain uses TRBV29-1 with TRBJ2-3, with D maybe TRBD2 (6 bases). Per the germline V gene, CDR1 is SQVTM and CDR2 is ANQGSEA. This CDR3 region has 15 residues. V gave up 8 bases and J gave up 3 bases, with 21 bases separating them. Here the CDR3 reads CSHLGEDWQTDTQYF. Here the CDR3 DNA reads TGCAGCCACCTCGGGGAGGATTGGCAGACAGATACGCAGTATTTT.

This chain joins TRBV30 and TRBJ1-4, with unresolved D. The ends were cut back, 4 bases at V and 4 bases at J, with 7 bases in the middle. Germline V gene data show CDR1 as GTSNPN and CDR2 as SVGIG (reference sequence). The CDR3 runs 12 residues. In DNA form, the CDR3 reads TGTGCCTGGAACATCCTTAATGAAAAACTGTTTTTT. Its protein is CAWNILNEKLFF.

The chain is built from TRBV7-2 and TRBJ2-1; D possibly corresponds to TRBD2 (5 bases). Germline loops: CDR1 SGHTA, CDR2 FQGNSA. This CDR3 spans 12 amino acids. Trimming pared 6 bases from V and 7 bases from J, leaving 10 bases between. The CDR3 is CASRYGGNEQFF. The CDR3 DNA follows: TGTGCCAGCAGGTACGGAGGTAATGAGCAGTTCTTC.

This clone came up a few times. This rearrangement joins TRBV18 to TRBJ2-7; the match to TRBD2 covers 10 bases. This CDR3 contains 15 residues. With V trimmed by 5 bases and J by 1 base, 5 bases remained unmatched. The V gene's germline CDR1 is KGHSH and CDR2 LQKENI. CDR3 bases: TGTGCCAGCTCAACGACTAGCGGGCTTTCCTACGAGCAGTACTTC. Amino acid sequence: CASSTTSGLSYEQYF.

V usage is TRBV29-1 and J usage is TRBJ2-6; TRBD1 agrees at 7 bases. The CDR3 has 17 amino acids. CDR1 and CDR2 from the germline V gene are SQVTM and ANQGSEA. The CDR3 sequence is CRPGEDRPSSGANVLTF. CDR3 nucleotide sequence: TGCAGGCCCGGAGAGGACAGGCCGTCCTCTGGGGCCAACGTCCTGACTTTC.

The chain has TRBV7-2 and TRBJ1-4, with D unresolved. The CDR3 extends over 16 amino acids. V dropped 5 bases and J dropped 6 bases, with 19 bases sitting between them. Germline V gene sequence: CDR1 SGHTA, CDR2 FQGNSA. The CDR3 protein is CASSPIFSGGHEKLFF. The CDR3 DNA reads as TGTGCCAGCAGCCCAATTTTTTCGGGAGGGCATGAAAAACTGTTTTTT.

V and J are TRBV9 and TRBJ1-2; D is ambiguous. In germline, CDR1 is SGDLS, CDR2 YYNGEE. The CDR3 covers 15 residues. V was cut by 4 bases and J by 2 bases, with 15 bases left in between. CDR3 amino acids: CASSYQVNGNYGYTF. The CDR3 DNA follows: TGTGCCAGCAGCTACCAGGTCAACGGAAACTATGGCTACACCTTC.

The CDR3 loop reads CASSARGELYEQYF. The CDR3 DNA reads TGTGCCAGCAGCGCCCGCGGAGAGCTCTACGAGCAGTACTTC. The chain uses TRBV4-2 and TRBJ2-7; D gene unclear. The CDR3 sequence is 14 residues long. Germline values: CDR1 LGHNA, CDR2 YNFKEQ. V lost 5 bases and J 3 bases, leaving 14 bases between the germline ends.